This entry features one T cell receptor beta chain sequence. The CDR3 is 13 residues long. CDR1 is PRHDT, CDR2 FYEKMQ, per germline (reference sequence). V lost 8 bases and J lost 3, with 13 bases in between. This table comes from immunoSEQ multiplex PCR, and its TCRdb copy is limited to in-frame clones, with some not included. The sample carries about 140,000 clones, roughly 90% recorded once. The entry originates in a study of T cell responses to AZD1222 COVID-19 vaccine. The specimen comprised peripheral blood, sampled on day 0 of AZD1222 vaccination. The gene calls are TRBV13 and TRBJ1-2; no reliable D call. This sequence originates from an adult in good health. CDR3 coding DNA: TGTGCCAGCTGGGATCGACGGGACTATGGCTACACCTTC. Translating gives CASWDRRDYGYTF.